These 11 T cell receptor beta chains came from one sample sequenced in a study of control samples from healthy donors and cancer patients. Repertoires were generated with immunoSEQ multiplex PCR, while TCRdb's copy carries only in-frame clones and drops some. The repertoire holds over 200,000 clones, with around 79% as singletons. Sequencing used PBMCs. Receptors were obtained from a woman aged 55 to 70 with lung cancer.

The chain combines TRBV12-3 or TRBV12-4 with TRBJ2-5; possible D gene TRBD1, 6 bases. The CDR3 covers 13 residues. V was pared by 4 bases and J by 4 bases, with 10 bases between. The DNA for the CDR3 is TGTGCCAGCAGTTGGGTGGGGGCAGAGACCCAGTACTTC. It is translated as CASSWVGAETQYF.

The chain uses TRBV13 and TRBJ1-4; perhaps TRBD1 as D (5 bases). This CDR3 region has 15 residues. The germline V gene encodes CDR1 PRHDT and CDR2 FYEKMQ (reference sequence). Between the trimmed V and J ends, which lost 5 bases and 4 bases, there was a span of 14 bases. The CDR3: CASSNQGLGNEKLFF. CDR3 nucleotide sequence: TGTGCCAGCAGCAACCAGGGATTGGGTAATGAAAAACTGTTTTTT.

About this clone: Other DNA sequences of this sample code for an identical CDR3. The chain is built from TRBV18 and TRBJ2-5; D not certain. Germline-derived CDR1 and CDR2 are KGHSH and LQKENI. This CDR3 region has 12 residues. Trimming shortened V by 2 bases and J by 4 bases, and 5 bases separated the two germline ends. CDR3: CASSPMGETQYF. The DNA of the CDR3 is TGTGCCAGCTCACCAATGGGAGAGACCCAGTACTTC.

This chain connects TRBV19 to TRBJ2-5; no firm D call. This CDR3 spans 13 amino acids. Germline lookup yields CDR1 LNHDA and CDR2 SQIVND (reference sequence). V was shortened by 6 bases and J by 0 bases, with 8 bases between the two germline ends. The chain's CDR3 is CASRTANQETQYF. In nucleotides, the CDR3 is TGTGCCAGTAGAACGGCCAACCAAGAGACCCAGTACTTC.

The chain recombines TRBV5-1 with TRBJ1-1, with no clear D. The CDR3 totals 19 residues. The ends were cut back, 2 bases at V and 1 base at J, with 24 bases in the middle. Per germline, CDR1 SGHRS and CDR2 YFSETQ. The CDR3 is CASSLTNLPGIPENTEAFF. The CDR3 bases are TGCGCCAGCAGCTTAACCAACCTTCCCGGTATCCCCGAGAACACTGAAGCTTTCTTT.

The chain combines TRBV4-2 with TRBJ1-4; no clear D. This CDR3 has 17 amino acids. V gave up 0 bases and J gave up 3 bases, with 14 bases separating them. The germline V gene encodes CDR1 LGHNA and CDR2 YNFKEQ. The DNA for the CDR3 is TGTGCCAGCAGCCAAGAAAGCCAGGTGGTAGCTAATGAAAAACTGTTTTTT. It encodes CASSQESQVVANEKLFF.

In its sample, this clone was seen once. The V call is TRBV6-5, the J call TRBJ2-7; D remains ambiguous. Germline CDR1 MNHEY, CDR2 SVGAGI. The CDR3 spans 14 residues. Trimming removed 6 bases from V and 3 bases from J, with 15 bases in between. The CDR3 bases are TGTGCCAGCAGAGGTGGAGCGAATCTCTACGAGCAGTACTTC. Translation gives CASRGGANLYEQYF.

This rearrangement joins TRBV15 to TRBJ1-4; D call uncertain. The germline V gene encodes CDR1 LNHNV and CDR2 YYDKDF (reference sequence). Trimming shortened V by 4 bases and J by 7 bases, and 19 bases separated the two germline ends. The CDR3 runs 16 residues. CDR3 coding DNA: TGTGCCACCAGCACCAACCAAATCGGGATAGGTGAAAAACTGTTTTTT. It translates to CATSTNQIGIGEKLFF.

The chain is built from TRBV3-1 (or the pseudogene TRBV3-2) and TRBJ2-4; 10 nucleotides align to TRBD1. The CDR3 totals 14 residues. Germline V gene sequence: CDR1 LGHDT, CDR2 YNNKEL (reference sequence). The trim removed 4 bases at V and 6 bases at J, leaving 3 bases unmatched. The CDR3, as DNA: TGTGCCAGCAGCCCCCGGGACAGGGGAAACATTCAGTACTTC. It specifies CASSPRDRGNIQYF.

This clone has only one observation. The chain links TRBV19 to TRBJ1-1; 9 positions agree with TRBD1. V shed 11 bases, J shed 4 bases, and the junction held 8 bases outside the gene matches. The CDR3 totals 13 residues. The germline V gene has CDR1 LNHDA and CDR2 SQIVND (reference sequence). The CDR3 loop is CAAQGARFTEAFF. CDR3 nucleotides: TGTGCCGCACAGGGGGCGCGGTTCACTGAAGCTTTCTTT. The entire variable domain, with the rest obtained from reference TRBV19 and TRBJ1-1, is as follows: DGGITQSPKYLFRKEGQNVTLSCEQNLNHDAMYWYRQDPGQGLRLIYYSQIVNDFQKGDIAEGYSVSREKKESFPLTVTSAQKNPTAFYLCAAQGARFTEAFFGQGTRLTVV.

V and J are TRBV14 and TRBJ2-7; maybe TRBD1 (6 bases). V gave up 6 bases and J gave up 1 base, with 10 bases separating them. Germline lookup yields CDR1 SGHDN and CDR2 FVKESK. The CDR3 has 13 residues. CDR3 sequence (DNA): TGTGCCAGCAGTCCAGGGGCTTCCTACGAGCAGTACTTC. The encoded protein is CASSPGASYEQYF.